This TCR beta chain was sequenced for a study of T-cell reconstitution after alpha-beta-depleted transplantation in children. Whole-study findings and limits: T-cell numbers and diversity, one year after transplant, stemmed largely from T cells that were newly produced.

The TCRbeta library incorporated unique molecular identifiers. Each CDR3 protein gets one entry after TCRdb re-called the PCR reads with MiXCR. This sample carries about 440,000 distinct CDR3 sequences, about 45% of them seen once, and the ten largest clones take approximately 25%. The V gene lost 4 bases and the J gene lost 0 bases, with 13 bases spanning the gap. This CDR3 has 16 amino acids. Comments on this clonotype: Its antigen is undetermined.

The rearrangement uses TRBV12-3 or TRBV12-4 and TRBJ1-5; the D is unclear. The specimen comprised PBMCs, sampled before TCRalphabeta/CD19-depleted stem cell transplant. This receptor was identified in a girl aged 2 to 9 with aplastic anemia, due to receive a stem cell transplant. CDR3 coding DNA: TGTGCCAGCAGTTGGGCCGGAACGAATAGCAATCAGCCCCAGCATTTT. It encodes CASSWAGTNSNQPQHF.